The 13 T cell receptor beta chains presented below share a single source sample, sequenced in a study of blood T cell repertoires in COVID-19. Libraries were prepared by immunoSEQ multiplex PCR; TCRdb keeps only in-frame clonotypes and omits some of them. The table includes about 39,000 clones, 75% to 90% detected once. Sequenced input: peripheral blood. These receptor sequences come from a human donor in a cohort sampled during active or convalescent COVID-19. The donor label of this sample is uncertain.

CDR3 DNA sequence: TGTGCCAGCAGCTTGTTGGCAGGTCAAGATCAGCCCCAGCATTTT. It specifies CASSLLAGQDQPQHF. The chain combines TRBV7-2 with TRBJ1-5; D is undetermined. Trimming removed 3 bases from V and 5 bases from J, with 14 bases in between. CDR1 and CDR2 from the germline V gene are SGHTA and FQGNSA. This CDR3 has 15 residues.

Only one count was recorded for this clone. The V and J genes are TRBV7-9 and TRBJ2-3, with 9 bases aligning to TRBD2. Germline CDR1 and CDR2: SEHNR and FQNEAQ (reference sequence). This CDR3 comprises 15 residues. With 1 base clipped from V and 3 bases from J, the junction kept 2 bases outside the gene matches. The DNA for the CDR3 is TGTGCCAGCAGCTTAGGTAGCGGGAGAACAGATACGCAGTATTTT. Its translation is CASSLGSGRTDTQYF.

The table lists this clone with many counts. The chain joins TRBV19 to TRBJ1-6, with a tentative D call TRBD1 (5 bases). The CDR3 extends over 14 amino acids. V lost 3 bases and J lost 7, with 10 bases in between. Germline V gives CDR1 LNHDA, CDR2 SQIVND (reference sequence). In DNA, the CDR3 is TGTGCCAGTAGTATGTCAGGGCGGAATTCACCCCTCCACTTT. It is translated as CASSMSGRNSPLHF.

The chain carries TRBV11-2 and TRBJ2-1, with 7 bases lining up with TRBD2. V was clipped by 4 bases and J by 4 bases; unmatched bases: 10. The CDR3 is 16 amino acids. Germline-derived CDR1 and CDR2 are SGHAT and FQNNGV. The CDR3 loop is CASSSRGGRGYNEQFF. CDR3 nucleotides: TGTGCCAGCAGCTCTCGCGGCGGGAGAGGGTACAATGAGCAGTTCTTC.

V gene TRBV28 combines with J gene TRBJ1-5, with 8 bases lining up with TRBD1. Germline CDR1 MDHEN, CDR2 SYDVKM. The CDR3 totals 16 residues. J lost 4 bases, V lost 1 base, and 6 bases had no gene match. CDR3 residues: CASSLLGTGRNQPQHF. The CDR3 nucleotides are TGTGCCAGCAGTTTATTGGGGACAGGAAGGAATCAGCCCCAGCATTTT.

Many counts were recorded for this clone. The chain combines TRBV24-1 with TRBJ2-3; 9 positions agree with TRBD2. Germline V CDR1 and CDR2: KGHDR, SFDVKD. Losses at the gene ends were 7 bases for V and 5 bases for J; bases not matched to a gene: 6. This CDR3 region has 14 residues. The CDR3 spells CATSIAGDRDTQYF. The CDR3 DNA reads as TGTGCCACCAGCATAGCGGGAGATAGAGATACGCAGTATTTT.

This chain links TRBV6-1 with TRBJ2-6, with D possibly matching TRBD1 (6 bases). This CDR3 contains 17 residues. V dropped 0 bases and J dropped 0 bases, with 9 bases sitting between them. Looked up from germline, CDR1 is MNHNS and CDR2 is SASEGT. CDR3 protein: CASSEAGTLSGANVLTF. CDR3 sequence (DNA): TGTGCCAGCAGTGAAGCAGGGACACTCTCTGGGGCCAACGTCCTGACTTTC.

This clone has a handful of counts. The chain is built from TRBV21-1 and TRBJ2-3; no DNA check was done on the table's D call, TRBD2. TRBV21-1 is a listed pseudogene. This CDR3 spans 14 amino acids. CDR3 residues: CASSKSVVTDTQYF. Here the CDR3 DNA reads TGTGCCAGCAGCAAGTCGGTTGTCACAGATACGCAGTATTTT.

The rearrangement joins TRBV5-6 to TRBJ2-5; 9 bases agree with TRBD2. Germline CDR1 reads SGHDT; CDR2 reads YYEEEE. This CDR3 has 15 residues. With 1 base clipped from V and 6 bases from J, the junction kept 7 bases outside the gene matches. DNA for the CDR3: TGTGCCAGCAGCTTGTATAGCGGGAGTTTGAAGACCCAGTACTTC. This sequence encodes CASSLYSGSLKTQYF.

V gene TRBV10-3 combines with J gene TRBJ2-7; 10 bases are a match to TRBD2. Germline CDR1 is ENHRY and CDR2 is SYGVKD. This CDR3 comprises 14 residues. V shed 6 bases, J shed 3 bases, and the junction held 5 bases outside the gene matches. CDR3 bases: TGTGCCATCAGCCTCTCTAGCGGGAGCTACGAGCAGTACTTC. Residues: CAISLSSGSYEQYF.

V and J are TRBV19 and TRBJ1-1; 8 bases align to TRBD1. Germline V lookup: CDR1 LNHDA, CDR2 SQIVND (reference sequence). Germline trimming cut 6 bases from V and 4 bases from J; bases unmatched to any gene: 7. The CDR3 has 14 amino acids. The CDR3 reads CASRDREWVTEAFF. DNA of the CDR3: TGTGCCAGTAGGGACAGGGAATGGGTCACTGAAGCTTTCTTT.

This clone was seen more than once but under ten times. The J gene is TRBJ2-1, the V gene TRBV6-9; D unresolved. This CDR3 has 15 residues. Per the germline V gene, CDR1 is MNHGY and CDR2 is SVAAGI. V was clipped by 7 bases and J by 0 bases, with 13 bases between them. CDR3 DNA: TGTGCCAGCACCCCAGAGGAGTTCTCCTACAATGAGCAGTTCTTC. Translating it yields CASTPEEFSYNEQFF.

The CDR3 protein is CASSLVGGENTGELFF. As DNA, the CDR3 is TGTGCCAGCAGCTTGGTGGGGGGAGAGAACACCGGGGAGCTGTTTTTT. The V and J genes are TRBV5-6 and TRBJ2-2; D is perhaps TRBD2 (6 bases). CDR1 SGHDT and CDR2 YYEEEE come from the germline V gene. The CDR3 has 16 amino acids. V lost 0 bases to trimming and J lost 1 base, with 10 bases between them.